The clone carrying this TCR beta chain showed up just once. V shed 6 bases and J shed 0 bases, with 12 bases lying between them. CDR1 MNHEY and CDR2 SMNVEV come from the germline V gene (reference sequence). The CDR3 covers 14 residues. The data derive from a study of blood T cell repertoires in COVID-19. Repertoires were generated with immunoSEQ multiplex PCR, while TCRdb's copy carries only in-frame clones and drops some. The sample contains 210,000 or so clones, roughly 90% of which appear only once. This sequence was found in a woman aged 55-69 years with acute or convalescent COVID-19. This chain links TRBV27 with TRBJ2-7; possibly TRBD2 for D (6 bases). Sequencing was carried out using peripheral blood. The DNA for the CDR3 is TGTGCCAGCAGGCTTAGCGGTCCCTCCTACGAGCAGTACTTC. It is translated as CASRLSGPSYEQYF.